These 7 T cell receptor beta chains were all obtained from the same sample, sequenced in a study of preoperative IRX-2 immunotherapy in early breast cancer (dated by TCRdb to the late 2010s). In the paper's terms, the treatment or condition label means: preoperative locoregional IRX-2 cytokine immunotherapy. Preparation of the library involved the immunoSEQ multiplex PCR assay. In TCRdb, the immuneACCESS table is reduced to in-frame sequences with V and J assigned. These tables do not hold every clone; where another copy was compared, an unresolved V gene accounts for under half, and the others remain unexplained. The sample table shows some 29,000 clones, and 85% to 90% are seen once. 8.5% to 10% of the sample belongs to the ten largest clones. The sample was collected from a patient treated with IRX-2 immunotherapy. The origin of the receptors is a human donor with breast cancer.

The V call is TRBV19, the J call TRBJ1-1; TRBD1 is a possible D gene (5 bases). Trimming shortened V by 4 bases and J by 7 bases, and 10 bases separated the two germline ends. The CDR3 has 12 amino acids. Per the germline V gene, CDR1 is LNHDA and CDR2 is SQIVND (reference sequence). CDR3 in amino acids: CASSTWGDEAFF. In nucleotides, the CDR3 is TGTGCCAGTAGTACCTGGGGGGATGAAGCTTTCTTT.

The rearrangement links TRBV10-2 to TRBJ1-4; D may be TRBD1 (5 bases). Trimming stripped 6 bases from V and 7 bases from J, with 15 bases between. The CDR3 covers 14 residues. Germline V lookup: CDR1 WSHSY, CDR2 SAAADI. Written as DNA, the CDR3 is TGCGCCAGCAGGGGACGGACTCTTGGTGAAAAACTGTTTTTT. Its protein product is CASRGRTLGEKLFF.

The chain recombines TRBV7-2 with TRBJ2-7; a possible D gene is TRBD2 (5 bases). Trimming removed 2 bases from V and 3 bases from J, with 8 bases in between. Per germline, CDR1 SGHTA and CDR2 FQGNSA. This CDR3 comprises 13 residues. In DNA, the CDR3 is TGTGCCAGCAGCTTATCAGCGGACTACGAGCAGTACTTC. As protein: CASSLSADYEQYF. The whole variable domain, filled in from reference TRBV7-2 and TRBJ2-7, reads GAGVSQSPSNKVTEKGKDVELRCDPISGHTALYWYRQSLGQGLEFLIYFQGNSAPDKSGLPSDRFSAERTGGSVSTLTIQRTQQEDSAVYLCASSLSADYEQYFGPGTRLTVT.

The chain recombines TRBV19 with TRBJ1-5, with D perhaps matching TRBD1 (6 bases). The CDR3 is made up of 14 amino acids. Per germline, CDR1 LNHDA and CDR2 SQIVND (reference sequence). Trimming shortened V by 10 bases and J by 3 bases, and 16 bases separated the two germline ends. CDR3 coding DNA: TGTGCCACGAGGACAGCGGACTTCAATCAGCCCCAGCATTTT. Translating gives CATRTADFNQPQHF.

In this sample, this clone turned up a few times. V and J are TRBV9 and TRBJ1-3; 9 nucleotides agree with TRBD1. Trimming removed 3 bases from V and 2 bases from J; junction bases left unmatched: 3. The CDR3 runs 15 residues. Germline V gene data show CDR1 as SGDLS and CDR2 as YYNGEE. CDR3 amino acids: CASSDGTGPGNTIYF. As DNA, the CDR3 is TGTGCCAGCAGCGACGGGACAGGGCCTGGAAACACCATATATTTT.

The chain joins TRBV15 to TRBJ1-1; 7 nucleotides align to TRBD1. This CDR3 has 15 residues. V was pared by 0 bases and J by 9 bases, with 10 bases of the junction left unmatched. Germline-derived CDR1 and CDR2 are LNHNV and YYDKDF (reference sequence). In DNA, the CDR3 is TGTGCCACCAGCAGAGATCTGACAGGGTATGGGAAAGCTTTCTTT. Translated, it gives CATSRDLTGYGKAFF.

This clone was seen only once. In nucleotides, the CDR3 is TGCGCCAGCAGGGAAGGTGGTACCGGGGAGCTGTTTTTT. This encodes CASREGGTGELFF. The chain joins TRBV10-2 to TRBJ2-2; no clear D gene. The germline V gene has CDR1 WSHSY and CDR2 SAAADI. Between the trimmed V and J ends, which lost 6 bases and 5 bases, there was a span of 10 bases. The CDR3 covers 13 residues.